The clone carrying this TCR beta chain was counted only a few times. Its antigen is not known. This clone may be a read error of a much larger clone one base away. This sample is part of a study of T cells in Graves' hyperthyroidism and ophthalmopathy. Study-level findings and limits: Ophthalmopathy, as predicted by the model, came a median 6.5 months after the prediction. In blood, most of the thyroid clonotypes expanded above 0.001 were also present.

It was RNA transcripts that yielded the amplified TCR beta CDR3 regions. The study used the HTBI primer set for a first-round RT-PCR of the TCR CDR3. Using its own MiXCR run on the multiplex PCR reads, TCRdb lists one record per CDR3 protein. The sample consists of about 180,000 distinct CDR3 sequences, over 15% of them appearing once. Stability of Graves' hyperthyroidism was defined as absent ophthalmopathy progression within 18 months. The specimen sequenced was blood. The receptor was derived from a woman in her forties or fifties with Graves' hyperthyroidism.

In nucleotides, the CDR3 is TGCGCCGGCAGTAGGTTCAGAACAGATACGCAGTATTTT. The encoded protein is CAGSRFRTDTQYF. This sequence joins TRBV10-1 and TRBJ2-3; D unresolved. Germline-derived CDR1 and CDR2 are WNHNN and SYGVQD (reference sequence). The CDR3 consists of 13 residues.